The entry that follows covers one T cell receptor beta chain sequence. This entry belongs to a study of CD8+ T cells in alopecia areata. The CDR3 consists of 16 residues. Germline V CDR1 and CDR2: SGHNT, YYREEE (reference sequence). V was pared by 0 bases and J by 0 bases, with 10 bases between. Treatment described: oral pan-JAK inhibitor, 5-10 mg twice daily. Samples from alopecia areata patients were lesional scalp punch biopsies and peripheral blood. RNA extraction and reverse transcription yielded cDNA as sequencing template. Data came from immunoSEQ multiplex PCR; TCRdb stores just in-frame clones and leaves some out. Of 150,000 to 250,000 clones in the sample, 55% to 70% were seen once.

The chain is built from TRBV5-4 and TRBJ1-5; D is unclear. This TCR derives from a human donor with alopecia areata. The sequences come from CD4+ T cells sorted from blood, collected at week 24, from a patient treated with tofacitinib. CDR3 in DNA: TGTGCCAGCAGCTTGGCTGGAGGACCTAGCAATCAGCCCCAGCATTTT. Translated, it gives CASSLAGGPSNQPQHF.